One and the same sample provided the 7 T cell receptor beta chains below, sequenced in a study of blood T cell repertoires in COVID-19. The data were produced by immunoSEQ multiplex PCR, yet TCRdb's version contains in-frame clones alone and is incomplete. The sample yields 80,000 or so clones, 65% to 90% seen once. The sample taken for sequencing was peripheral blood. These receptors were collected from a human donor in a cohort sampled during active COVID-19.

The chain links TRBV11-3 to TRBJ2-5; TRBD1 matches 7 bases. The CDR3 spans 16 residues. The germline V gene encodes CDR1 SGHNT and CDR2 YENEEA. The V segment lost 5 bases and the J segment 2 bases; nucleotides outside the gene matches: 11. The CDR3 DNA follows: TGTGCCAGCAGCCGAAGACAGGGATATATACAAGAGACCCAGTACTTC. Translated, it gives CASSRRQGYIQETQYF.

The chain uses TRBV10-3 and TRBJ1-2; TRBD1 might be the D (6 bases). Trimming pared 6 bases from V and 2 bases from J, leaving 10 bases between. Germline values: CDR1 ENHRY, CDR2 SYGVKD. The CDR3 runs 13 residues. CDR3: CAISQTGNYGYTF. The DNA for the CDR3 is TGTGCCATCAGCCAAACAGGGAACTATGGCTACACCTTC.

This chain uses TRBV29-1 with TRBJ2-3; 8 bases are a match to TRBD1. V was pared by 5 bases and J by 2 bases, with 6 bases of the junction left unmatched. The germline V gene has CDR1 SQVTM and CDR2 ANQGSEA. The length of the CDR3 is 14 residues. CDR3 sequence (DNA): TGCAGCGTTTACAGGGGGGTCCCCACAGATACGCAGTATTTT. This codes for CSVYRGVPTDTQYF.

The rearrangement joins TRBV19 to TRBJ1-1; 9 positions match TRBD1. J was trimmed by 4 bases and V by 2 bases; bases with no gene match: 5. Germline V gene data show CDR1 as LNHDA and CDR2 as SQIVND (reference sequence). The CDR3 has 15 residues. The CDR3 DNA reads TGTGCCAGTAGTATAACAGGGGGCAGAGGCACTGAAGCTTTCTTT. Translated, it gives CASSITGGRGTEAFF.

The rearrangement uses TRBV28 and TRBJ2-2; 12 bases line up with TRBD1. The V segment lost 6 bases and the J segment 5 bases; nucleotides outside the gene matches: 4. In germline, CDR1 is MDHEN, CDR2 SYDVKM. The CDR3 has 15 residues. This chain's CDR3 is CASRGQGARTGELFF. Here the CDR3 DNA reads TGTGCCAGCAGGGGACAGGGGGCACGGACCGGGGAGCTGTTTTTT.

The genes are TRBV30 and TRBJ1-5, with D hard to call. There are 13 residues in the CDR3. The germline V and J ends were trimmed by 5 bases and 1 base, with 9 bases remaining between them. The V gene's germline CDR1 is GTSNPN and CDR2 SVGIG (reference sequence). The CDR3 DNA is TGTGCCTGGGAAGCGTCAAGCAATCAGCCCCAGCATTTT. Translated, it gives CAWEASSNQPQHF.

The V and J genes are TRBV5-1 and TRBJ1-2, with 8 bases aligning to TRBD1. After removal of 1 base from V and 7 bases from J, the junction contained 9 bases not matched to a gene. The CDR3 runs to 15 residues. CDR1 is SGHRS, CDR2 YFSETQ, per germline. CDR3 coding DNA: TGCGCCAGCAGCTTGTACGGACAGGGTAGCGGTGGCTACACCTTC. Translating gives CASSLYGQGSGGYTF.